A selection of T cell receptor beta chains follows, all from one sample in a study of blood T cell repertoires in COVID-19. Sequencing used immunoSEQ multiplex PCR; TCRdb keeps in-frame clones, though not all of them. The data show over 200,000 clones, approximately 86% seen once. Sequencing used peripheral blood. Receptors originate from a woman aged 25 to 45 with COVID-19, enrolled during active disease. The CDR3 runs from the conserved cysteine through the conserved F or W. Some rows mark clone size as missing; the rest say once, few, many or name a class of expanded clone.

size,V,J,CDR3
.,TRBV16,TRBJ2-3,CASSQVAGGPVHTQYF
.,TRBV28,TRBJ1-2,CASSPDRVFGYTF
few,TRBV5-4,TRBJ1-1,CASSLWGSKNTEAFF
few,TRBV16,TRBJ1-2,CASSQSSRVGYTF
few,TRBV2,TRBJ1-4,CASSGQIPTNEKLFF
.,TRBV5-1,TRBJ1-6,CASSLELGGNSPLHF
.,TRBV30,TRBJ1-2,CAWSGTGNYGYTF
few,TRBV7-2,TRBJ2-1,CASSLFHTPYNEQFF
few,TRBV7-3,TRBJ2-5,CASSKTVGGETQYF
.,TRBV6-2/TRBV6-3,TRBJ2-3,CASSYYASGGTDTQYF
.,TRBV5-6,TRBJ2-4,CASSFTGYTQYF
.,TRBV6-2/TRBV6-3,TRBJ1-5,CASSADRHQHF
.,TRBV5-1,TRBJ1-2,CASSLGQSSYGYTF
.,TRBV9,TRBJ2-3,CASSDRTSGSTDTQYF
.,TRBV28,TRBJ2-3,CASSFSGDSTDTQYF
.,TRBV9,TRBJ2-5,CASSGTDQETQYF
few,TRBV4-3,TRBJ1-4,CASSQAAGATNEKLFF
.,TRBV5-4,TRBJ1-2,CASSLVGQGYGYTF
.,TRBV5-5,TRBJ2-2,CASSLSTSGSRTGELFF
.,TRBV27,TRBJ2-1,CASSPRDSVYNEQFF
.,TRBV5-1,TRBJ2-5,CASSLTGGETQYF
.,TRBV9,TRBJ1-6,CASSVADGRAYNSPLHF
few,TRBV24-1,TRBJ1-5,CALRGQPQHF
.,TRBV4-3,TRBJ2-3,CASSQDVAGGTDTQYF
.,TRBV7-2,TRBJ2-2,CASIDIVGSTGELFF
.,TRBV7-2,TRBJ2-5,CASSLGPGLAGGPETQYF
.,TRBV30,TRBJ2-1,CAWSKETGQFF
.,TRBV4-1,TRBJ2-1,CASSPGTGVPYNEQFF
.,TRBV5-6,TRBJ1-2,CASSFFRWGRGRESYGYTF
.,TRBV7-2,TRBJ1-2,CASSLGGFSGYTF
.,TRBV6-2/TRBV6-3,TRBJ2-7,CASSYTPSYEQYF
few,TRBV16,TRBJ1-2,CASSPSSANYGYTF
.,TRBV5-1,TRBJ2-4,CASSSTGLTGLKNIQYF
.,TRBV6-1,TRBJ2-4,CASSEEGLAGGTKNIQYF
.,TRBV5-5,TRBJ2-1,CASSLAYEPLSYNEQFF
once,TRBV5-4,TRBJ2-5,CASSLELEETQYF
.,TRBV19,TRBJ2-2,CASRVNRAPNTGELFF
.,TRBV5-1,TRBJ2-5,CASSLVAGGPSETQYF
.,TRBV5-6,TRBJ1-2,CASSHPQGEGYGYTF